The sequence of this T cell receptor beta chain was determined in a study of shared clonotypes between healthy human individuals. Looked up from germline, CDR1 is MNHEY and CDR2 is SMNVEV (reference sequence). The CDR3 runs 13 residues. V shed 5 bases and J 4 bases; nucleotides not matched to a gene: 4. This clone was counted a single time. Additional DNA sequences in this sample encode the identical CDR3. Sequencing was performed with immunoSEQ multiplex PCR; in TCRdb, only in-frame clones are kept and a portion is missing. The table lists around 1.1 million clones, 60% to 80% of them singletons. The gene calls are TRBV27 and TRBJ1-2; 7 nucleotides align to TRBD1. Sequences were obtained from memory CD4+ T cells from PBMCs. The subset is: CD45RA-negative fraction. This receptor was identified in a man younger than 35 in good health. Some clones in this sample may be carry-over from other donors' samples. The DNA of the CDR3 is TGTGCCAGCAGTAGGCAGGGGGGCTATGGCTACACCTTC. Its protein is CASSRQGGYGYTF.